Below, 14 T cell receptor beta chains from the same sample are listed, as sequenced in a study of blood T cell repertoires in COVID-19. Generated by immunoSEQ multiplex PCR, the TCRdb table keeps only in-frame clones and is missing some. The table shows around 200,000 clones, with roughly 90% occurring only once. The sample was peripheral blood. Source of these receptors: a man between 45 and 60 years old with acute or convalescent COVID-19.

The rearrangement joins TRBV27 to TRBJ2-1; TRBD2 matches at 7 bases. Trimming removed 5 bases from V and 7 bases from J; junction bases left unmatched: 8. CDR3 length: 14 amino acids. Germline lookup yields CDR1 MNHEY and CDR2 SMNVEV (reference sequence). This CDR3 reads CASSRRLALNEQFF. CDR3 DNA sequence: TGTGCCAGCAGTCGGCGACTAGCTTTGAATGAGCAGTTCTTC.

In nucleotides, the CDR3 is TGTGCCAGCAGCGCGCTTTGGTGGGAGGGTCAAGAGACCCAGTACTTC. Its protein is CASSALWWEGQETQYF. The chain combines TRBV9 with TRBJ2-5; 7 positions match TRBD2. Germline assignment: CDR1 SGDLS and CDR2 YYNGEE. Losses at the gene ends were 3 bases for V and 2 bases for J; bases not matched to a gene: 10. The CDR3 has 16 amino acids.

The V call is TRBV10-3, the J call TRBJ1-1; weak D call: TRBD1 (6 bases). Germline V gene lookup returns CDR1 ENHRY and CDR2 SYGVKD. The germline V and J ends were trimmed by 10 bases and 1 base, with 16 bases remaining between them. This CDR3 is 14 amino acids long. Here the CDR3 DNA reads TGTGCCACTCTGGGGGGGGCTGGGAACACTGAAGCTTTCTTT. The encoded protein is CATLGGAGNTEAFF.

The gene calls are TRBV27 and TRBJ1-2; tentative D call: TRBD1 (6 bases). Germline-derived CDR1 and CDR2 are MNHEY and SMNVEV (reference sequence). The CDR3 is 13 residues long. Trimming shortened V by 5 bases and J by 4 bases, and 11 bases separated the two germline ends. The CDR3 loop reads CASSPQGPYGYTF. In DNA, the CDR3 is TGTGCCAGCAGTCCACAGGGACCCTATGGCTACACCTTC.

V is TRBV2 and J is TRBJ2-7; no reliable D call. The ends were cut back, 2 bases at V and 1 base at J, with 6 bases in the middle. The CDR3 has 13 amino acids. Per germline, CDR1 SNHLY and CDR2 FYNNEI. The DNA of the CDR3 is TGTGCCAGCAGTGAAATCATTTCCTACGAGCAGTACGTC. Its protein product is CASSEIISYEQYV.

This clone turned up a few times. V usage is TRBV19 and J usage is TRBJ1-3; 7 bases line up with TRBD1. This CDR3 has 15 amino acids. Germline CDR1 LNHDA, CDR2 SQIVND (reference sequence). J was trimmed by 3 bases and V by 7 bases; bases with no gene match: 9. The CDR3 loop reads CASTPTGSLGNTIYF. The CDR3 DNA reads TGTGCCAGTACCCCGACAGGGTCACTTGGAAACACCATATATTTT.

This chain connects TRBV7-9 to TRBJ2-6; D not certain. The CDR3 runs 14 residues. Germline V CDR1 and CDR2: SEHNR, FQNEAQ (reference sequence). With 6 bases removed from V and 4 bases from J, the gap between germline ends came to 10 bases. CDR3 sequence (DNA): TGTGCCAGCAGTCAAGAGGCGGGGGCCAACGTCCTGACTTTC. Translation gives CASSQEAGANVLTF.

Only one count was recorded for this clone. In DNA form, the CDR3 reads TGTGCCAGCAGCGCGCGGGACAGCTACGAGCAGTACTTC. As protein: CASSARDSYEQYF. The chain joins TRBV7-9 to TRBJ2-7, with D perhaps TRBD1 (7 bases). V lost 5 bases and J 3 bases, leaving 11 bases between the germline ends. Germline values: CDR1 SEHNR, CDR2 FQNEAQ (reference sequence). The CDR3 extends over 13 amino acids.

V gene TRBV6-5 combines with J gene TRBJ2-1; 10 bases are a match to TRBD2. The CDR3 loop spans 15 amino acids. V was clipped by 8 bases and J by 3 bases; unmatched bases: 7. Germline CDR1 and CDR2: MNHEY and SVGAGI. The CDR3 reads CASSIGLAVYNEQFF. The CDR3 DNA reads TGTGCCAGCTCTATCGGACTAGCGGTCTACAATGAGCAGTTCTTC.

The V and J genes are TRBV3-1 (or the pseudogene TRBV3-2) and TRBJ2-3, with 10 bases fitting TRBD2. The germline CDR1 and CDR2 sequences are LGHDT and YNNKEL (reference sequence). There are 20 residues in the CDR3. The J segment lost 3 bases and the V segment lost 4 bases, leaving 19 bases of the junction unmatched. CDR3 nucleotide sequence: TGTGCCAGCAGCCGGAAGGGGCGGTCTAGCGGGAGTATCTGGACAGATACGCAGTATTTT. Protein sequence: CASSRKGRSSGSIWTDTQYF.

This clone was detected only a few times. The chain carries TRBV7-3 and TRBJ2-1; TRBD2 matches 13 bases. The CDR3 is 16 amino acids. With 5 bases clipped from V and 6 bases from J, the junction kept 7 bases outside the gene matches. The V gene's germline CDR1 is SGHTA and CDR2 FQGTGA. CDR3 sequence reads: CASSPSGTSGTNEQFF. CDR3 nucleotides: TGTGCCAGCAGCCCCTCCGGGACTAGCGGGACCAATGAGCAGTTCTTC. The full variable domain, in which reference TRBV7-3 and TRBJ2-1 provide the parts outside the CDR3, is GAGVSQTPSNKVTEKGKYVELRCDPISGHTALYWYRQSLGQGPEFLIYFQGTGAADDSGLPNDRFFAVRPEGSVSTLKIQRTERGDSAVYLCASSPSGTSGTNEQFFGPGTRLTVL.

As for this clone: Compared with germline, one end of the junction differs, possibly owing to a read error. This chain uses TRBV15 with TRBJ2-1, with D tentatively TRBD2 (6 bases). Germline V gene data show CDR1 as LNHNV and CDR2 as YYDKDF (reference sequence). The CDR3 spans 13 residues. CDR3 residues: CATSRLANKEQFF. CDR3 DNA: TGTGCCACCAGCAGACTAGCGAACAAGGAGCAGTTCTTC.

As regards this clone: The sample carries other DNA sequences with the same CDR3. The CDR3 bases are TGTGCCAGCAGTCTCAACACCGGGGAGCTGTTTTTT. This translates into CASSLNTGELFF. The J gene is TRBJ2-2, the V gene TRBV6-2 or TRBV6-3; D gene unclear. This CDR3 comprises 12 residues. Germline V lookup: CDR1 MNHEY, CDR2 SVGEGT. Trimming removed 5 bases from V and 2 bases from J, with 3 bases in between.

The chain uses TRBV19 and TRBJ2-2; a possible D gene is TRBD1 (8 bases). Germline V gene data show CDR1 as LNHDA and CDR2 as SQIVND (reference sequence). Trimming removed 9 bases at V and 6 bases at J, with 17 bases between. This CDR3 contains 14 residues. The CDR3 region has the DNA TGTGCCAGCCAACAGGGGGGGGAACCCGGGGAGCTGTTTTTT. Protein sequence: CASQQGGEPGELFF.